A single sample is the source of the 9 T cell receptor beta chains below, sequenced in a study of blood T cell repertoires in COVID-19. Repertoires were generated with immunoSEQ multiplex PCR, while TCRdb's copy carries only in-frame clones and drops some. The table records 71,000 or so clones, about 86% of them present only once. The sequenced sample was peripheral blood. The origin of the receptors is a man aged 65 to 79 with acute or convalescent COVID-19.

Many counts were recorded for this clone. The chain links TRBV27 to TRBJ2-1; a weak D match, TRBD2 (6 bases). Germline values: CDR1 MNHEY, CDR2 SMNVEV (reference sequence). Trimming pared 2 bases from V and 7 bases from J, leaving 18 bases between. This CDR3 is built from 16 residues. The DNA for the CDR3 is TGTGCCAGCAGTTTAAAAGCCGGGAGCCTTCTTAATGAGCAGTTCTTC. Translating it yields CASSLKAGSLLNEQFF.

V gene TRBV6-6 combines with J gene TRBJ1-5, with TRBD1 as a possible D gene (6 bases). Deletions cut 2 bases from V and 0 bases from J, with 8 bases between. Germline loops: CDR1 MNHNY, CDR2 SVGAGI (reference sequence). The CDR3 is 15 amino acids. The CDR3: CASSYGGASNQPQHF. Here the CDR3 DNA reads TGTGCCAGCAGTTACGGGGGGGCTAGCAATCAGCCCCAGCATTTT.

This chain joins TRBV10-3 and TRBJ1-4; 11 nucleotides agree with TRBD1. Germline V gene data show CDR1 as ENHRY and CDR2 as SYGVKD. The CDR3 sequence is 14 residues long. With 10 bases clipped from V and 7 bases from J, the junction kept 8 bases outside the gene matches. CDR3 in amino acids: CATKTDRGREKLFF. In nucleotides, the CDR3 is TGTGCCACCAAGACGGACAGGGGGCGTGAAAAACTGTTTTTT.

The chain recombines TRBV30 with TRBJ2-7; TRBD2 matches 13 bases. The CDR3 covers 13 residues. V dropped 5 bases and J dropped 4; count of bases not matched to a gene: 2. Germline CDR1 is GTSNPN and CDR2 is SVGIG (reference sequence). CDR3 loop: CAWRLAGGYEQYF. Written as DNA, the CDR3 is TGTGCCTGGCGACTAGCGGGAGGTTACGAGCAGTACTTC. The entire variable domain, with the rest obtained from reference TRBV30 and TRBJ2-7, is as follows: SQTIHQWPATLVQPVGSPLSLECTVEGTSNPNLYWYRQAAGRGLQLLFYSVGIGQISSEVPQNLSASRPQDRQFILSSKKLLLSDSGFYLCAWRLAGGYEQYFGPGTRLTVT.

The chain couples TRBV10-2 to TRBJ2-7; D is ambiguous. With 2 bases removed from V and 6 bases from J, the gap between germline ends came to 11 bases. This CDR3 has 13 amino acids. Germline V gene data show CDR1 as WSHSY and CDR2 as SAAADI. The CDR3 DNA follows: TGCGCCAGCAGTGAGGTAGTCTTCGCCGAGCAGTACTTC. Protein: CASSEVVFAEQYF.

The chain employs TRBV2 and TRBJ2-5, with a weak D call TRBD1 (6 bases). The CDR3 length is 15 residues. The ends were cut back, 6 bases at V and 5 bases at J, with 19 bases in the middle. Germline-derived CDR1 and CDR2 are SNHLY and FYNNEI. CDR3 amino acids: CASRTTEGVGETQYF. The DNA for the CDR3 is TGTGCCAGCAGGACCACCGAGGGGGTAGGGGAGACCCAGTACTTC.

The rearrangement uses TRBV28 and TRBJ2-7; TRBD2 matches at 7 bases. Germline-derived CDR1 and CDR2 are MDHEN and SYDVKM. The J segment lost 1 base and the V segment lost 8 bases, leaving 11 bases of the junction unmatched. The CDR3 is 15 residues long. CDR3 loop: CASQQAGTTSYEQYF. The CDR3, as DNA: TGTGCCAGCCAGCAAGCCGGGACTACTTCCTACGAGCAGTACTTC.

The CDR3 region has the DNA TGTGCCAGCAGTTTAAAATCCGGGTCCATGAACACTGAAGCTTTCTTT. This translates into CASSLKSGSMNTEAFF. The rearrangement uses TRBV27 and TRBJ1-1; D ambiguous. The CDR3 extends over 16 amino acids. V was pared by 2 bases and J by 0 bases, with 13 bases between. CDR1 MNHEY and CDR2 SMNVEV come from the germline V gene (reference sequence).

The J gene is TRBJ2-3, the V gene TRBV7-2; 13 nucleotides match TRBD2. V was pared by 1 base and J by 0 bases, with 1 base of the junction left unmatched. Looked up from germline, CDR1 is SGHTA and CDR2 is FQGNSA. The length of the CDR3 is 17 residues. CDR3 protein: CASSLGTSGSSTDTQYF. The CDR3 bases are TGTGCCAGCAGCTTAGGGACTAGCGGGAGTAGCACAGATACGCAGTATTTT.